The sequence of this T cell receptor (beta chain) was determined in a study of T cell changes during pregnancy in multiple sclerosis. Germline V gene data show CDR1 as MDHEN and CDR2 as SYDVKM. The CDR3 extends over 15 amino acids. Trimming left V 3 bases short and J 1 base short, with 11 bases between. This clone was observed a single time. Assay: immunoSEQ multiplex PCR; the TCRdb copy retains only in-frame clones and omits some. Among around 48,000 clones listed, 80% to 95% were seen once. The receptor's source is a female donor in good health, enrolled as a control in a pregnancy study. The V and J genes are TRBV28 and TRBJ2-3; D gene ambiguous. The input for sequencing was CD4+ T cells from peripheral blood mononuclear cells, taken in the second trimester of pregnancy. The CDR3 loop reads CASSFSGWGTDTQYF. CDR3 sequence (DNA): TGTGCCAGCAGTTTCTCAGGCTGGGGCACAGATACGCAGTATTTT.